One and the same sample provided the 19 T cell receptor beta chains below, sequenced in a study of CD8+ T cells in alopecia areata. RNA extraction and reverse transcription yielded cDNA as sequencing template. TCRdb's table, derived via immunoSEQ multiplex PCR, lists solely in-frame clones and lacks some. Of fewer than 250,000 clones in the sample, 64% are singletons; the top ten hold 4% to 5%. Treatment given: oral pan-JAK inhibitor, 5-10 mg twice daily. Sequenced here: CD4+ T cells sorted from blood, sampled at week 4, from a patient treated with tofacitinib. The origin of the receptors is a human donor with alopecia areata.

The genes are TRBV29-1 and TRBJ1-1; D remains ambiguous. Trimming removed 7 bases at V and 1 base at J, with 16 bases between. Germline CDR1 and CDR2: SQVTM and ANQGSEA. The CDR3 is 14 residues long. CDR3 nucleotide sequence: TGCAGCGGGAGTTTGGGGTTGGGGAACACTGAAGCTTTCTTT. Encoded protein: CSGSLGLGNTEAFF.

This sequence joins TRBV11-2 and TRBJ2-3, with unresolved D. Germline V gene lookup returns CDR1 SGHAT and CDR2 FQNNGV. The CDR3 runs to 14 residues. Trimming took 1 base from V and 4 from J, leaving 9 bases between them. Here the CDR3 DNA reads TGTGCCAGCAGCTTAGTGGCTTCGTCAGATACGCAGTATTTT. This sequence encodes CASSLVASSDTQYF.

The chain couples TRBV11-3 to TRBJ2-1, with D unclear. V lost 1 base, J lost 6 bases, and 10 bases lay in between. The CDR3 sequence is 14 residues long. Germline CDR1 reads SGHNT; CDR2 reads YENEEA. The CDR3 loop reads CASSLGEHSNEQFF. In DNA, the CDR3 is TGTGCCAGCAGCTTAGGTGAACACTCCAATGAGCAGTTCTTC.

CDR3 sequence reads: CASSWGFLDTQYF. The DNA for the CDR3 is TGTGCCAGCAGCTGGGGATTTTTAGATACGCAGTATTTT. The chain employs TRBV5-6 and TRBJ2-3; D gene uncertain. The V end lost 3 bases, the J end lost 5 bases, and 10 bases lay between the germline ends. From germline, CDR1 is SGHDT and CDR2 YYEEEE. The CDR3 consists of 13 residues.

The J gene is TRBJ1-2, the V gene TRBV7-2, with TRBD1 identical over 8 bases. CDR1 is SGHTA and CDR2 is FQGNSA in the germline V gene. This CDR3 has 15 amino acids. The V and J ends lost 4 bases and 2 bases, in that order; junction bases with no gene match: 6. The CDR3 reads CASSSHRGRNYGYTF. The CDR3 DNA is TGTGCCAGCAGCTCCCACAGGGGGAGGAACTATGGCTACACCTTC.

The V call is TRBV29-1, the J call TRBJ1-2; tentative D call: TRBD1 (6 bases). V was shortened by 0 bases and J by 8 bases, with 16 bases between the two germline ends. CDR1 and CDR2 (germline): SQVTM, ANQGSEA. The CDR3 consists of 14 residues. The CDR3 region has the DNA TGCAGCGTTGAAGATGGGGGCAGGGTGGGAGGCTACACCTTC. Translated: CSVEDGGRVGGYTF.

V and J are TRBV7-8 and TRBJ1-1; possibly TRBD1 for D (6 bases). Germline CDR1 is SGHVS and CDR2 is FQNEAQ. Trimming removed 0 bases from V and 1 base from J, with 9 bases in between. The CDR3 length is 15 residues. As DNA, the CDR3 is TGTGCCAGCAGCTTAGCGAGGGGGAGGAACACTGAAGCTTTCTTT. It translates to CASSLARGRNTEAFF.

This sequence joins TRBV7-2 and TRBJ1-2, with D unresolved. This CDR3 is built from 11 residues. CDR1 is SGHTA, CDR2 FQGNSA, per germline. V shed 6 bases and J shed 3 bases, with 5 bases lying between them. The CDR3 is CASRSYYGYTF. DNA for the CDR3: TGTGCCAGCAGGTCATACTATGGCTACACCTTC.

This rearrangement joins TRBV9 to TRBJ1-6; D is ambiguous. Germline V gene lookup returns CDR1 SGDLS and CDR2 YYNGEE. V was pared by 3 bases and J by 7 bases, with 5 bases between. CDR3 length: 12 amino acids. This CDR3 reads CASSGQNSPLHF. CDR3 DNA sequence: TGTGCCAGCAGCGGCCAGAATTCACCCCTCCACTTT. Full variable domain (outside the CDR3, taken from reference TRBV9 and TRBJ1-6): DSGVTQTPKHLITATGQRVTLRCSPRSGDLSVYWYQQSLDQGLQFLIQYYNGEERAKGNILERFSAQQFPDLHSELNLSSLELGDSALYFCASSGQNSPLHFGNGTRLTVT.

The CDR3 sequence is CASTPLGQGDYNEQFF. DNA for the CDR3: TGTGCCAGTACCCCCCTCGGGCAGGGGGACTACAATGAGCAGTTCTTC. This chain uses TRBV19 with TRBJ2-1; 7 bases match TRBD1. V shed 7 bases, J shed 3 bases, and the junction held 12 bases outside the gene matches. The CDR3 sequence is 16 residues long. Germline CDR1 is LNHDA and CDR2 is SQIVND (reference sequence).

This clone was found a few times. The chain employs TRBV5-6 and TRBJ2-5; D is undetermined. The V and J ends lost 4 bases and 4 bases respectively, with 5 bases between them. CDR1 SGHDT and CDR2 YYEEEE come from the germline V gene. This CDR3 is 11 amino acids long. The CDR3 reads CASSRRETQYF. The CDR3 nucleotides are TGTGCCAGCAGCCGCAGAGAGACCCAGTACTTC.

This clone was recorded only once. V is TRBV6-6 and J is TRBJ1-1; D gene uncertain. The CDR3 runs to 15 residues. The V gene lost 5 bases and the J gene lost 7 bases, with 20 bases spanning the gap. Germline CDR1 is MNHNY and CDR2 is SVGAGI (reference sequence). The DNA of the CDR3 is TGTGCCAGCAGTCCCCTTGACGGACGGGATCTTGAAGCTTTCTTT. This translates into CASSPLDGRDLEAFF.

The genes are TRBV25-1 and TRBJ1-6; the D gene is possibly TRBD1 (5 bases). CDR1 MGHDK and CDR2 SYGVNS come from the germline V gene. Trimming shortened V by 2 bases and J by 8 bases, and 10 bases separated the two germline ends. The CDR3 is 14 residues long. CDR3 nucleotide sequence: TGTGCCAGCAGTGAAACAGGCTCCTATTCACCCCTCCACTTT. This codes for CASSETGSYSPLHF.

J is TRBJ1-2 and V is TRBV5-4; the D is unclear. Germline loops: CDR1 SGHNT, CDR2 YYREEE (reference sequence). Trimming pared 4 bases from V and 4 bases from J, leaving 14 bases between. The CDR3 spans 14 residues. This chain's CDR3 is CASSPALSSYGYTF. CDR3 DNA: TGTGCCAGCAGCCCAGCTTTGAGCAGCTATGGCTACACCTTC.

This clone has a single count. The V call is TRBV29-1, the J call TRBJ2-3; D is unclear. CDR1 is SQVTM and CDR2 is ANQGSEA in the germline V gene. This CDR3 is built from 13 residues. V was clipped by 7 bases and J by 4 bases, with 15 bases between them. CDR3 bases: TGCAGCGCCCGTGGGGATCGTCCAGATACGCAGTATTTT. Encoded protein: CSARGDRPDTQYF.

The gene calls are TRBV7-2 and TRBJ2-5; no clear D gene. This CDR3 is built from 12 residues. The germline CDR1 and CDR2 sequences are SGHTA and FQGNSA. Trimming removed 1 base from V and 4 bases from J, with 4 bases in between. The CDR3: CASSLERETQYF. CDR3 nucleotides: TGTGCCAGCAGCTTAGAGAGAGAGACCCAGTACTTC.

This sequence joins TRBV29-1 and TRBJ1-2; D is uncertain. The germline V and J ends were trimmed by 4 bases and 1 base, with 7 bases remaining between them. The CDR3 is 12 amino acids. Germline lookup yields CDR1 SQVTM and CDR2 ANQGSEA. CDR3 nucleotides: TGCAGCGTTGGTCAGTTTAACTATGGCTACACCTTC. The encoded protein is CSVGQFNYGYTF.

The chain links TRBV30 to TRBJ2-6; TRBD1 aligns across 7 bases. CDR1 is GTSNPN, CDR2 SVGIG, per germline (reference sequence). This CDR3 comprises 13 residues. V shed 8 bases and J 2 bases; nucleotides not matched to a gene: 3. The CDR3 region has the DNA TGTGCCAAGGGGGCGGCTGGGGCCAACGTCCTGACTTTC. The encoded protein is CAKGAAGANVLTF.

This chain connects TRBV15 to TRBJ2-2; 9 bases line up with TRBD1. Trimming took 8 bases from V and 7 from J; bases not matched to a gene: 8. This CDR3 is 14 amino acids long. Germline values: CDR1 LNHNV, CDR2 YYDKDF (reference sequence). The CDR3 here is CATRDRVNNGELFF. For the CDR3, the DNA is TGTGCCACCCGGGACAGGGTTAATAACGGGGAGCTGTTTTTT.